The following is a T cell receptor (beta chain) sequence with its context. This clonotype was detected a few times. Its antigen is still unknown. At one of its ends the junction is not consistent with the germline gene, which may arise from a read error. The library was produced with 5' RACE. Sequencing relied on an Illumina HiSeq 2500. A second PCR of roughly 7 to 11 cycles was performed with a sample-barcoded 5' primer and a J-beta primer mix. A unique molecular identifier was introduced onto each TCR beta cDNA molecule by a template-switch 5' adaptor carrying 12 random nucleotides. Each sample yielded at least 2.5 million CDR3-containing paired-end reads. First-strand cDNA was synthesized from all RNA with the Mint cDNA synthesis kit, primed by a TRBC-specific oligonucleotide. All cDNA was treated with uracil-DNA glycosylase and then went through a first 18-cycle PCR with the universal primers M1SS and BC2_uni_R. In the original analysis: For normalization, 1 million high-quality reads, each with a distinct molecular identifier, were randomly selected from each sample. Instead of being binned into consensus sequences, reads that shared molecular identifiers were thrown out. MiTCR, set to a Q25 quality threshold and the strictest error-elimination algorithm, was used for CDR3 identification, clonotype clustering and error correction. A nonparametric unseen species model using Euler transformation provided a lower-bound estimate of total TCR beta diversity. TCRdb reanalyzed the raw reads on its own, using fastp at Q25 for trimming and MiXCR for clone calling, and kept in-frame beta chains. Here each entry gathers all rows of one CDR3 protein and keeps the most common genes and DNA. These V and J calls rely on TCRdb rather than the paper's analysis. This sample is represented by approximately 960,000 distinct CDR3 sequences; 25% to 35% of them were singletons. The ten largest make up 9.5% to 13% of the sample.

The sample originates from a study of blood T cells in healthy people across ages (dated by TCRdb to about 2015). About the investigation overall: In model experiments, template switching captured roughly one uniquely barcoded TCR beta cDNA molecule for every two T cells. The study measured age-related changes in TCR beta repertoire diversity using deep sequencing normalized with unique cDNA molecular identifiers. The study analyzed two additional independent replicas of 1 million unique cDNA reads from the same blood draw for two donors, one aged 18 to 30 and one aged 80 or older. Four age groups were formed from the donors: young (average approximately 17 years), middle-aged (approximately 40), aged (approximately 60) and long-lived (about 75). The study at large found these results: Since profiling was done on bulk unsorted PBMCs, naive and antigen-experienced compartments could not be conclusively compared. Observed TCR beta diversity correlated strongly with the percentage of naive T cells measured by flow cytometry. Because the CMV infection status of the donors was unknown, age-related changes in expanded clonotypes may potentially have been confounded. Compared with the aged group, the long-lived group had more naive CD4+ T cells, fewer expanded clones and increased TCR diversity, a pattern suggesting age selection. As age increased, observed TCR beta diversity per million T cells dropped in a roughly linear way, and a significant reduction was already evident by age around 41. Estimates of total diversity based on one million sequenced T cells were considered lower bounds and underestimates.

The approximately 41 donors, aged 6 to 90 years, were systemically healthy Caucasian individuals from Russia. Each donor gave ten milliliters of peripheral blood, collected into EDTA-treated Vacutainer tubes. Ficoll-Paque density-gradient centrifugation was used to isolate PBMCs, with at least 7 million obtained per sample. Trizol reagent was used to extract total RNA from PBMCs, with at least 5 micrograms per sample. For every donor, flow cytometry on a PBMC aliquot measured the percentage of naive CD45RAhigh/CD27high T cells. In the germline V gene, CDR1 corresponds to MNHEY and CDR2 to SVGEGT. Including the terminal cysteine and phenylalanine, the CDR3 comprises 16 residues. This entry keeps only the CDR3 DNA: 48 bases, framed from base 1. These sequences were also reported in another study, on T cells of mothers and their children. The second study's authors report: The donors were nine systemically healthy Caucasian individuals, made up of three mothers and their six children. cDNA synthesis used all of the extracted RNA, with approximately 1.6 ug of RNA in each 15 ul reaction. In the second PCR, sample barcodes and 2-4 random nucleotides were introduced via the M1S primer. Over 9.5 million TCR beta CDR3 reads were obtained for each mother, and 3 million to 3.5 million reads were obtained for each child. TCR recombination output is similarly shaped by thymic selection in related and unrelated pairs, with a minor effect exerted by inherited differences. Normalized repertoire overlap in related mother-child pairs was always slightly higher than in unrelated mother-child pairs, but the difference was never significant. No persistent microchimeric T cell clones were found, with a detection sensitivity of roughly 92 clones per million clonotypes. In the study, deep NGS was used to compare the TCR beta repertoires of mothers and children, and features distinguishing related mother-child pairs from unrelated individuals were sought. Mothers averaged about 40 +/- 4 years of age and children averaged around 10 +/- 4 years. After adapters were ligated using NEBNext reagents, the libraries underwent 100+100 nt paired-end sequencing on an Illumina HiSeq 2000. To prevent cross-contamination, the mother and child libraries were prepared one month apart and sequenced in separate runs. Each donor had between roughly 450,000 and 2,100,000 distinct TCR beta clonotypes identified. Naive TCR beta clonotypes were estimated from low-frequency clonotypes matched to each donor's FACS-determined naive share, without sorting.

The rearrangement joined TRBV6-2 or TRBV6-3 to TRBJ1-5, with TRBD1 perhaps the D gene, on 5 matching bases. The receptor was isolated from a woman in her forties in good health. The source material was blood. The CDR3 here reads CASSYPRGGNRQPRHF. The sequence in DNA is TGTGCCAGCAGTTACCCGAGGGGAGGGAATCGTCAGCCCCGGCATTTT.